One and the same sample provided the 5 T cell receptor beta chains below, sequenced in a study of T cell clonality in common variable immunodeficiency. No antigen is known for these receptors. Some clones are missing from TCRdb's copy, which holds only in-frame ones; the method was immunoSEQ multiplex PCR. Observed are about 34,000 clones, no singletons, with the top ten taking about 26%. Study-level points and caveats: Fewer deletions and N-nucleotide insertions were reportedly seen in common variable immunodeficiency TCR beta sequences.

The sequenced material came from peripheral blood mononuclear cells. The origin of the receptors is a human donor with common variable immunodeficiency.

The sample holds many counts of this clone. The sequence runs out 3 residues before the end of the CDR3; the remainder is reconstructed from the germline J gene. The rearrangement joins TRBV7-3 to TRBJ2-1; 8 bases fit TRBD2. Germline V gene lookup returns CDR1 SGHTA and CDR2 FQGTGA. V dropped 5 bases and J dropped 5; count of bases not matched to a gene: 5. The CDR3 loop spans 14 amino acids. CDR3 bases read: TGTGCCAGCAGCCCCGCCGGGGGGGACAATGAG. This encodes CASSPAGGDNE. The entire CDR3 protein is CASSPAGGDNEQFF.

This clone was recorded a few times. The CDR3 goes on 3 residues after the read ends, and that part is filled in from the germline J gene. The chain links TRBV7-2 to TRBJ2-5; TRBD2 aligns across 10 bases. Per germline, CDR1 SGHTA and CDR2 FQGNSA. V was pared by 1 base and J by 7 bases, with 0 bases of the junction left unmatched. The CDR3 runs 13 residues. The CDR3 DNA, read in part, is TGTGCCAGCAGCTTAGAGCGGGAGGGGACC. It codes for CASSLEREGT. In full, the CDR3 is CASSLEREGTQYF.

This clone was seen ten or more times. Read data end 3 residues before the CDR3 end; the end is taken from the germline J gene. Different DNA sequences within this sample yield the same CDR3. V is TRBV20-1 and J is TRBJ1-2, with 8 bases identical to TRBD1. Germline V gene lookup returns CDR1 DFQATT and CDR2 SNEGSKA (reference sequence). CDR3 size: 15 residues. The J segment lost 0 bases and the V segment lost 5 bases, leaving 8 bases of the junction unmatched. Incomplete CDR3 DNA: TGCAGTGCTCAAGATCAGGGGGCTGCTAACTATGGC. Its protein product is CSAQDQGAANYG. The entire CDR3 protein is CSAQDQGAANYGYTF.

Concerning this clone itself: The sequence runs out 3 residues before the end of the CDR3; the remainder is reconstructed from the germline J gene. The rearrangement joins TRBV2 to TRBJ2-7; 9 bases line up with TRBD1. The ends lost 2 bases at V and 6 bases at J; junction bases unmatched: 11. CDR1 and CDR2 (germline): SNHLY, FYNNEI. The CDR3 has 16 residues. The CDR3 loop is CASSEPWDRVRSEQYF. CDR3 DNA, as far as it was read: TGTGCCAGCAGTGAACCCTGGGACAGGGTGAGGTCCGAG.

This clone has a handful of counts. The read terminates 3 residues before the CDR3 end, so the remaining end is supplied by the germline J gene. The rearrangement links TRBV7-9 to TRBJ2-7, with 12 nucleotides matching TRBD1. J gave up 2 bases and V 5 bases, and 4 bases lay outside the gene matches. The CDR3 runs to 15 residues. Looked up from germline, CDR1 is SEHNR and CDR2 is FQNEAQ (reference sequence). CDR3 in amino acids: CASSLRDRGPYEQYF. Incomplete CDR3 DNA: TGTGCCAGCAGCCTCCGGGACAGGGGGCCCTACGAG.